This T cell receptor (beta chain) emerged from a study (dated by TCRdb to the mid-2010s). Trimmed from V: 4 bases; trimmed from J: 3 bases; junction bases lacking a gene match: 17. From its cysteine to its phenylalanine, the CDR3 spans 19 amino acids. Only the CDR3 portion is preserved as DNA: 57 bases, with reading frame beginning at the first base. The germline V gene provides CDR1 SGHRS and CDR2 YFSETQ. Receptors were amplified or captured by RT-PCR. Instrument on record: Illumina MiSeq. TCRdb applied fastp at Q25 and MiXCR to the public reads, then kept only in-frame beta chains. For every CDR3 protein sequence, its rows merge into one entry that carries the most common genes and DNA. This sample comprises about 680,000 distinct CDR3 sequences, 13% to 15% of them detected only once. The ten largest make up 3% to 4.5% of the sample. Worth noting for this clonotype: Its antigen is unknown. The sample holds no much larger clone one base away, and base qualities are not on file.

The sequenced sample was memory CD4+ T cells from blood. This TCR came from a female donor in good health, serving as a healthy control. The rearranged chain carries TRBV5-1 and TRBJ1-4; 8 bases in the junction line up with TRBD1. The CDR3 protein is CASSRNYRGGSSANEKLFF. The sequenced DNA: TGCGCCAGCAGCCGGAATTACAGGGGGGGGAGTTCGGCTAATGAAAAACTGTTTTTT.